This TCR beta chain was sequenced for a study of blood T cells in healthy people across ages (dated by TCRdb to about 2015). Some background on the complete study: In model experiments, template switching captured roughly one uniquely barcoded TCR beta cDNA molecule for every two T cells. Using the same blood draw, the study looked at two additional independent replicas of 1 million unique cDNA reads for two donors, one aged 18 to 30 and the other aged 80 or older. To track age-related changes in TCR beta repertoire diversity, the study relied on deep sequencing normalized with unique cDNA molecular identifiers. To avoid experimental bias, donors of different ages were randomly spread across the sequencing lanes. The donors were split into four age groups: young (average about 16 years), middle-aged (about 40), aged (over 55) and long-lived (under 90).

This clonotype has more than one count but fewer than ten. Its recognized antigen is unknown. Per-base quality was not reported, and no clone a single base away is much larger than it. There are 15 amino acids in the CDR3, from cysteine to phenylalanine inclusive. Just CDR3 DNA is preserved here, 45 bases in frame from base 1. Cut back by 0 bases and 1 base, the V and J ends lie 8 bases apart. Reading the germline V gene (reference sequence) gives CDR1 SEHNR and CDR2 FQNEAQ. Systemically healthy Caucasian individuals from Russia, some 40 in total and aged roughly 6 to 100 years, were included as donors. Each donor gave ten milliliters of peripheral blood, collected into EDTA-treated Vacutainer tubes. Ficoll-Paque density-gradient centrifugation was used to isolate PBMCs, with at least 7 million per sample. Trizol reagent was used to extract total RNA from PBMCs, with at least 5 micrograms per sample. For every donor, an aliquot of PBMCs went through flow cytometry to measure the percentages of naive CD45RAhigh/CD27high T cells.

Results and caveats for the whole study, not just this receptor: Donor CMV infection status was unknown, potentially confounding age-related changes in expanded clonotypes. Estimates of total diversity from one million sequenced T cells were regarded as lower bounds and underestimates. There was a strong correlation between observed TCR beta diversity and the percentage of naive T cells measured by flow cytometry. Compared with the aged group, the long-lived group had more naive CD4+ T cells, fewer expanded clones and increased TCR diversity, a pattern suggesting age selection. Conclusive comparison of naive and antigen-experienced compartments was prevented by the profiling of bulk unsorted PBMCs. Observed TCR beta diversity per million T cells fell roughly linearly with age, and a significant reduction was already apparent by age around 40.

The library came from 5' RACE. The run used an Illumina HiSeq 2500. A second PCR of 7 to 11 cycles was performed with a sample-barcoded 5' primer and a J-beta primer mix. A unique molecular identifier was introduced onto each TCR beta cDNA molecule by a template-switch 5' adaptor carrying 12 random nucleotides. At least 3 million CDR3-containing paired-end reads were obtained from each sample. First-strand cDNA synthesis was performed from all RNA using the Mint cDNA synthesis kit, with priming by a TRBC-specific oligonucleotide. Following uracil-DNA glycosylase treatment, all cDNA underwent a first 18-cycle PCR with the universal primers M1SS and BC2_uni_R. In the authors' own workflow: For normalization, 1 million high-quality reads were randomly selected from each sample, with every read carrying a distinct molecular identifier. Instead of being binned into consensus sequences, reads that shared molecular identifiers were thrown out. MiTCR, with a Q25 quality threshold and the strictest error-elimination algorithm, was used for CDR3 identification, clonotype clustering and error correction. A nonparametric unseen species model using Euler transformation provided a lower-bound estimate of total TCR beta diversity. TCRdb redid the processing of the public reads, applying fastp at Q25 and MiXCR, and retained in-frame beta chains. Every entry covers one CDR3 protein and lists the most common genes and DNA from its rows. Clone size and V and J calls follow TCRdb, not the original study. The sample table records some 800,000 distinct CDR3 sequences; approximately 44% of these occur just once. The ten largest account for under 20% of the sample.

The clonotype was recovered from a man in his sixties in good health. Sequencing used blood. This receptor chain uses TRBV7-9 and TRBJ2-3; a weak D assignment points to TRBD2 (5 bases agree). Read as DNA, the sequence is TGTGCCAGCAGCTTAGCAGTCGGGGGCACAGATACGCAGTATTTT. It encodes CASSLAVGGTDTQYF.